This passage covers 23 T cell receptor beta chains from one sample sequenced in a study of Ad26.COV2.S vaccination and SARS-CoV-2 variants. Treatment specified: some 20 received Ad26.COV2.S at low or high dose, single or two shots; 5 received placebo; per-sample allocation not given. Sampling was performed 63 days after the first vaccine or placebo injection. The repertoire was sequenced with immunoSEQ multiplex PCR; TCRdb's copy has only in-frame clones and lacks some. This sample has hundreds of thousands of clones; more than 70% occur once, and the top ten carry over 1.3%. The source material was peripheral blood, sampled in a trial of Ad26.COV2.S vaccine versus placebo. These receptors originate from a person between 18 and 59 years old who received the Ad26.COV2.S COVID-19 vaccine or a placebo.

The table lists this clone with a few counts. The chain has TRBV27 and TRBJ1-5; D not certain. Germline V gives CDR1 MNHEY, CDR2 SMNVEV (reference sequence). This CDR3 has 13 residues. The V gene lost 6 bases and the J gene lost 2 bases, with 8 bases spanning the gap. This CDR3 reads CASSPSGNQPQHF. The CDR3 nucleotides are TGTGCCAGCAGCCCTTCTGGCAATCAGCCCCAGCATTTT.

The chain joins TRBV30 to TRBJ2-1, with TRBD2 matching over 8 bases. CDR1 GTSNPN and CDR2 SVGIG come from the germline V gene (reference sequence). J was trimmed by 9 bases and V by 3 bases; bases with no gene match: 13. CDR3 size: 15 residues. CDR3 residues: CAWRRAGGRLVEQFF. The CDR3 DNA sequence: TGTGCCTGGAGGAGGGCGGGGGGCCGATTGGTTGAGCAGTTCTTC.

The genes are TRBV3-1 (or the pseudogene TRBV3-2) and TRBJ1-6; D remains unclear. Trimming took 3 bases from V and 7 from J, leaving 10 bases between them. The CDR3 has 14 residues. The germline V gene has CDR1 LGHDT and CDR2 YNNKEL (reference sequence). CDR3 nucleotides: TGTGCCAGCAGCCATTTGGACCCGAATTCACCCCTCCACTTT. It is translated as CASSHLDPNSPLHF.

The V and J genes are TRBV19 and TRBJ1-1, with TRBD1 matching 8 bases. The CDR3 has 14 amino acids. Losses at the gene ends were 7 bases for V and 9 bases for J; bases not matched to a gene: 13. CDR1 LNHDA and CDR2 SQIVND come from the germline V gene (reference sequence). CDR3 residues: CASILSGGGGKAFF. CDR3 bases: TGTGCCAGTATCCTCTCAGGGGGCGGTGGGAAAGCTTTCTTT.

V is TRBV10-3 and J is TRBJ2-3, with 14 bases that match TRBD2. This CDR3 region has 14 residues. Germline V CDR1 and CDR2: ENHRY, SYGVKD. V lost 10 bases and J lost 4; bases outside the gene matches: 4. The CDR3 sequence is CATTSGGAPDTQYF. CDR3 in DNA: TGTGCCACGACTAGCGGGGGGGCTCCAGATACGCAGTATTTT.

Only one count was recorded for this clone. V gene TRBV6-2 or TRBV6-3 combines with J gene TRBJ1-5; D remains unclear. Germline-derived CDR1 and CDR2 are MNHEY and SVGEGT. The V end was cut by 0 bases, the J end by 0 bases, with 12 bases between. The CDR3 spans 17 residues. The CDR3 coding sequence is TGTGCCAGCAGTTACTCGACTCGATCGTATAGCAATCAGCCCCAGCATTTT. This codes for CASSYSTRSYSNQPQHF.

The chain recombines TRBV27 with TRBJ2-4; either TRBD1 or TRBD2 may fit D (5 bases each). Per germline, CDR1 MNHEY and CDR2 SMNVEV (reference sequence). This CDR3 spans 15 amino acids. Trimming removed 2 bases from V and 7 bases from J, with 15 bases in between. For the CDR3, the DNA is TGTGCCAGCAGTTTAAGTCCAGGGTGGGGGAACATTCAGTACTTC. As protein: CASSLSPGWGNIQYF.

The chain combines TRBV18 with TRBJ1-2; 7 bases line up with TRBD1. The V gene end was trimmed by 4 bases and the J gene end by 2 bases; junction bases not matched to a gene: 1. The CDR3 has 13 amino acids. The germline V gene encodes CDR1 KGHSH and CDR2 LQKENI. This chain's CDR3 is CASSRGQNYGYTF. CDR3 sequence (DNA): TGTGCCAGCTCACGGGGACAGAACTATGGCTACACCTTC.

In DNA, the CDR3 is TGTGCCACCAGCAGGACAGGGGGCGATGGCTACACCTTC. Amino acid sequence: CATSRTGGDGYTF. The rearrangement links TRBV15 to TRBJ1-2, with 10 bases identical to TRBD1. There are 13 residues in the CDR3. Germline CDR1 is LNHNV and CDR2 is YYDKDF (reference sequence). V trimming: 3 bases; J trimming: 6 bases; junction bases outside the gene matches: 1.

CDR3: CASSSRSGGGSYEQYF. Written as DNA, the CDR3 is TGTGCCAGCAGCTCAAGGTCGGGGGGCGGCTCCTACGAGCAGTACTTC. The chain links TRBV7-8 to TRBJ2-7; a weak D match, TRBD2 (7 bases). The germline V gene encodes CDR1 SGHVS and CDR2 FQNEAQ. Trimming removed 4 bases at V and 0 bases at J, with 16 bases between. The CDR3 has 16 amino acids. Filled out from reference TRBV7-8 and TRBJ2-7, the complete variable domain reads GAGVSQSPRYKVAKRGQDVALRCDPISGHVSLFWYQQALGQGPEFLTYFQNEAQLDKSGLPSDRFFAERPEGSVSTLKIQRTQQEDSAVYLCASSSRSGGGSYEQYFGPGTRLTVT.

The J gene is TRBJ2-1, the V gene TRBV7-3; 14 bases agree with TRBD2. The CDR3 has 14 amino acids. Trimming removed 5 bases from V and 8 bases from J; junction bases left unmatched: 2. Germline V gives CDR1 SGHTA, CDR2 FQGTGA. The CDR3 DNA is TGTGCCAGCAGCCGACTAGCGGGAGGGGATGAGCAGTTCTTC. This encodes CASSRLAGGDEQFF.

The sample holds one count of this clone. V and J are TRBV29-1 and TRBJ1-2, with 7 bases that match TRBD1. Germline CDR1 reads SQVTM; CDR2 reads ANQGSEA. With 3 bases clipped from V and 7 bases from J, the junction kept 8 bases outside the gene matches. CDR3 length: 13 amino acids. CDR3 protein: CSVEGDREVGYTF. The DNA of the CDR3 is TGCAGCGTTGAGGGAGACAGGGAAGTTGGCTACACCTTC.

The DNA for the CDR3 is TGTGCCAGCAGCTTAGCGGGGGGGCCCTATGAGCAGTTCTTC. This codes for CASSLAGGPYEQFF. The chain combines TRBV5-5 with TRBJ2-1, with TRBD2 matching 10 bases. The CDR3 has 14 amino acids. The V and J ends lost 2 bases and 8 bases, in that order; junction bases with no gene match: 4. The germline V gene has CDR1 SGHKS and CDR2 YYEKEE (reference sequence).

This clone has more than one count but fewer than ten. Other DNA sequences of this sample code for an identical CDR3. The gene calls are TRBV30 and TRBJ2-5; weak D call: TRBD2 (6 bases). This CDR3 is built from 10 residues. V dropped 5 bases and J dropped 5 bases, with 6 bases sitting between them. Germline CDR1 and CDR2: GTSNPN and SVGIG (reference sequence). CDR3 residues: CAWGRETQYF. CDR3 nucleotides: TGTGCCTGGGGGAGGGAGACCCAGTACTTC.

The chain is built from TRBV19 and TRBJ2-7; D uncertain. Trimming stripped 2 bases from V and 2 bases from J, with 13 bases between. This CDR3 is 15 amino acids long. Germline V gene sequence: CDR1 LNHDA, CDR2 SQIVND (reference sequence). CDR3 DNA sequence: TGTGCCAGTAGTATACAACACACAAATACCTACGAGCAGTACTTC. Protein product: CASSIQHTNTYEQYF.

The J gene is TRBJ2-6, the V gene TRBV6-2 or TRBV6-3, with D maybe TRBD1 (6 bases). CDR3 length: 14 amino acids. Trimming pared 5 bases from V and 1 base from J, leaving 6 bases between. The V gene's germline CDR1 is MNHEY and CDR2 SVGEGT. CDR3 amino acids: CASSQGSGANVLTF. CDR3 nucleotide sequence: TGTGCCAGCAGTCAGGGGTCTGGGGCCAACGTCCTGACTTTC.

CDR3 amino acids: CASSPPQRTGFYNEQFF. The CDR3 DNA reads TGTGCCAGCAGCCCGCCCCAACGGACAGGCTTCTACAATGAGCAGTTCTTC. V usage is TRBV7-9 and J usage is TRBJ2-1, with 7 bases matching TRBD1. The V gene's germline CDR1 is SEHNR and CDR2 FQNEAQ (reference sequence). This CDR3 has 17 amino acids. V shed 5 bases and J 3 bases; nucleotides not matched to a gene: 13.

V usage is TRBV6-2 or TRBV6-3 and J usage is TRBJ1-5; D possibly corresponds to TRBD1 (5 bases). V gave up 0 bases and J gave up 1 base, with 7 bases separating them. The CDR3 runs 15 residues. Germline V lookup: CDR1 MNHEY, CDR2 SVGEGT. As DNA, the CDR3 is TGTGCCAGCAGTTACTCGTGGGACAGCAATCAGCCCCAGCATTTT. This encodes CASSYSWDSNQPQHF.

The chain employs TRBV6-5 and TRBJ2-3, with 9 bases fitting TRBD1. The length of the CDR3 is 15 residues. Germline trimming cut 7 bases from V and 2 bases from J; bases unmatched to any gene: 7. Per germline, CDR1 MNHEY and CDR2 SVGAGI. CDR3 in DNA: TGTGCCAGCACCGGGAGGACAGGGGCCACAGATACGCAGTATTTT. It encodes CASTGRTGATDTQYF.

This clone was observed a handful of times. The genes are TRBV6-6 and TRBJ1-1; D might be TRBD1 (6 bases). The CDR3 is 13 amino acids. Germline V gene sequence: CDR1 MNHNY, CDR2 SVGAGI (reference sequence). V shed 8 bases and J shed 7 bases, with 17 bases lying between them. The CDR3 here is CASAGGGEGEAFF. The DNA for the CDR3 is TGTGCCAGCGCCGGAGGGGGGGAAGGTGAAGCTTTCTTT.

The gene calls are TRBV7-8 and TRBJ1-2; D ambiguous. The CDR3 runs to 15 residues. The V gene's germline CDR1 is SGHVS and CDR2 FQNEAQ. Between the trimmed V and J ends, which lost 2 bases and 4 bases, there was a span of 14 bases. The CDR3: CASSLWPRVTYGYTF. In nucleotides, the CDR3 is TGTGCCAGCAGCTTATGGCCGCGTGTGACCTATGGCTACACCTTC.

CDR3 sequence: CASSRAQGYNEQFF. The DNA of the CDR3 is TGTGCCAGCAGCCGAGCTCAGGGCTACAATGAGCAGTTCTTC. The chain joins TRBV16 to TRBJ2-1; D might be TRBD1 (5 bases). This CDR3 has 14 amino acids. Germline assignment: CDR1 KGHSY and CDR2 FQNENV. V was cut by 4 bases and J by 3 bases, with 10 bases left in between.

This sequence joins TRBV24-1 and TRBJ2-1, with D possibly matching TRBD1 (5 bases). V gave up 1 base and J gave up 5 bases, with 11 bases separating them. This CDR3 has 15 amino acids. Per germline, CDR1 KGHDR and CDR2 SFDVKD. DNA of the CDR3: TGTGCCACCAGTGATTTAGGGGCCGCCGACAATGAGCAGTTCTTC. This encodes CATSDLGAADNEQFF.